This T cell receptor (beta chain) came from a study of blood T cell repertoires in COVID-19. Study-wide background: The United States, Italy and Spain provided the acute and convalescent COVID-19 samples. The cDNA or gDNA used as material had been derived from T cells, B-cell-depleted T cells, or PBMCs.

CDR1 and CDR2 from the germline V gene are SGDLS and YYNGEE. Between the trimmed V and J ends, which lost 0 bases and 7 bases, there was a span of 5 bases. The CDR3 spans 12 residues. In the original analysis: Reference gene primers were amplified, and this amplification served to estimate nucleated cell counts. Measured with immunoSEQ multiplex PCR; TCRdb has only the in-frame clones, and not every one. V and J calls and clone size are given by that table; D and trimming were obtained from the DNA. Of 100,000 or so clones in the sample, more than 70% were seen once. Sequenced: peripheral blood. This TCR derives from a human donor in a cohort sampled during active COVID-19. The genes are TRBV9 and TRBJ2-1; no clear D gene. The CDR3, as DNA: TGTGCCAGCAGCGTAGATATGAATGAGCAGTTCTTC. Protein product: CASSVDMNEQFF.